This TCR beta chain was sequenced in a study of blood T cell repertoires in COVID-19. The protocol was immunoSEQ multiplex PCR, while the TCRdb copy is restricted to in-frame clones and leaves out a portion. The sample holds approximately 290,000 clones, around 88% seen once. Germline V CDR1 and CDR2: SNHLY, FYNNEI. The CDR3 runs 15 residues. V lost 6 bases, J lost 5 bases, and 19 bases lay in between. The receptor was derived from a man younger than 40 with acute or convalescent COVID-19. The chain links TRBV2 to TRBJ1-1, with a possible D match to TRBD1 (5 bases). Sequencing was done on a sample of peripheral blood. As DNA, the CDR3 is TGTGCCAGCAGACTTAACGGGGGGAGGGAAACTGAAGCTTTCTTT. Translation gives CASRLNGGRETEAFF.